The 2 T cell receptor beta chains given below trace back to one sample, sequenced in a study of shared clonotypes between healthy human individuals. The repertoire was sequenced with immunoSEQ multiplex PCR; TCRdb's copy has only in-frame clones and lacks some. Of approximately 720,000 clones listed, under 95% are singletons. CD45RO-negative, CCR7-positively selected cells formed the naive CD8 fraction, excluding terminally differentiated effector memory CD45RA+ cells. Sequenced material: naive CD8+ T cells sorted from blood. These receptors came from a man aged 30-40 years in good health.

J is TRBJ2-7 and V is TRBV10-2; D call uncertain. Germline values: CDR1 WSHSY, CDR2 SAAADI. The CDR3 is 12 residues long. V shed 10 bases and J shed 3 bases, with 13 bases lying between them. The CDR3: CATTGGLYEQYF. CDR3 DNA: TGCGCCACCACCGGTGGGCTCTACGAGCAGTACTTC.

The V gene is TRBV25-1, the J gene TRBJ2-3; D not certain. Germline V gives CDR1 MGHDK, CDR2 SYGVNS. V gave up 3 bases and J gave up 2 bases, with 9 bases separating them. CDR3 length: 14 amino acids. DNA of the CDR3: TGTGCCAGCAGTGATGGTGCACACACAGATACGCAGTATTTT. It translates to CASSDGAHTDTQYF.